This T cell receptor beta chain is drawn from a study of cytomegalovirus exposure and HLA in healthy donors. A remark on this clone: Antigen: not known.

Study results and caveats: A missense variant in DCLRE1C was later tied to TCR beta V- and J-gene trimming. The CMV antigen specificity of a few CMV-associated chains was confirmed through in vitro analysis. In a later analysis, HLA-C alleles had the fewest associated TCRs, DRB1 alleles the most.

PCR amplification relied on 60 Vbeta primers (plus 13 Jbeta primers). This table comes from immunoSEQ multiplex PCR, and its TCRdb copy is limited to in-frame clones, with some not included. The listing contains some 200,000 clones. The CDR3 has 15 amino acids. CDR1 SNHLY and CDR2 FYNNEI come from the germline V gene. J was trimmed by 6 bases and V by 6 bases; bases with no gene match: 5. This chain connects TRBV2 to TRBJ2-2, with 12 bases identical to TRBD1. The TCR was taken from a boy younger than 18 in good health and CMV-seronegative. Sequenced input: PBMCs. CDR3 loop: CASRSGTGGSGELFF. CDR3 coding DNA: TGTGCCAGCAGATCCGGGACAGGGGGCTCCGGGGAGCTGTTTTTT. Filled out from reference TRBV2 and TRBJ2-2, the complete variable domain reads EPEVTQTPSHQVTQMGQEVILRCVPISNHLYFYWYRQILGQKVEFLVSFYNNEISEKSEIFDDQFSVERPDGSNFTLKIRSTKLEDSAMYFCASRSGTGGSGELFFGEGSRLTVL.